This entry is about one TCR beta chain. Its antigen is undetermined. The record originates from a study of CD8 T cells in ankylosing spondylitis. Study-level results: Reportedly, significant enrichment of disease-linked clones occurred in matched ankylosing spondylitis synovial fluid. CD8+ by phenotype, disease-linked clones were relatively rare in peripheral blood. Made up of about eight highly homologous variants, a TCR beta motif appeared characteristic of ankylosing spondylitis blood.

The V gene lost 7 bases and the J gene lost 4 bases, with 15 bases spanning the gap. Germline CDR1 and CDR2: SNHLY and FYNNEI. This CDR3 is built from 14 residues. TCRdb processed the 5' RACE reads anew with MiXCR; each CDR3 protein has one entry. The sample includes 400,000 or so distinct CDR3 sequences, about 25% of them seen just once. The specimen sequenced was blood, either unsorted or a sorted T cell fraction (not recorded which). The chain couples TRBV2 to TRBJ2-3, with D possibly called TRBD1 or TRBD2 (6 bases each). This TCR was recovered from a male donor with ankylosing spondylitis. This CDR3 is CASIGGGIADTQYF. The CDR3 coding sequence is TGTGCCAGCATCGGAGGGGGTATAGCAGATACGCAGTATTTT.